This T cell receptor beta chain appears in the sequencing data of a study of OX40 agonist ivuxolimab in advanced cancers. Across the study: Patients got intravenous ivuxolimab at 0.01 to 10 mg/kg every 2 weeks. At under 85% male, the cohort had a mean age of about 55 years, ranging from about 20 to 80.

Germline V CDR1 and CDR2: LNHNV, YYDKDF (reference sequence). V was shortened by 7 bases and J by 0 bases, with 18 bases between the two germline ends. This CDR3 comprises 16 residues. TCRdb's copy holds only in-frame clones and misses some; the assay was immunoSEQ multiplex PCR. The sample holds some 100,000 clones, 90% seen once. Sequencing used CD4+ or CD8+ T cells sorted from blood, obtained in a trial of the OX40 agonist ivuxolimab. This clonotype was sampled from an adult with an advanced solid tumor such as melanoma, head and neck, liver or kidney cancer. The chain combines TRBV15 with TRBJ1-2, with D possibly TRBD1 on 6 matching bases. The CDR3 DNA reads as TGTGCCACCAAAGTCGGTATAGACAGGACTAACTATGGCTACACCTTC. It translates to CATKVGIDRTNYGYTF.